The following is a TCR beta chain sequence with its context. This table comes from immunoSEQ multiplex PCR, and its TCRdb copy is limited to in-frame clones, with some not included. The sample includes around 2,000,000 clones, about 95% of them seen just once. Naivety among CD8 cells was defined by CD45RO negativity and positive CCR7 selection, thereby excluding terminally differentiated effector memory CD45RA+ cells. This record belongs to a study of shared clonotypes between healthy human individuals. This TCR was recovered from a man between 18 and 35 years old in good health. Sequenced sample: naive CD8+ T cells sorted from blood.

CDR3 coding DNA: TGTGCCAGCAGCTTATATGGGGGCGCAGGGCCCCAGCATTTT. It is translated as CASSLYGGAGPQHF. The J gene is TRBJ1-5, the V gene TRBV7-2, with D possibly being TRBD1 (6 bases). V lost 2 bases and J lost 9, with 14 bases in between. Germline V gene lookup returns CDR1 SGHTA and CDR2 FQGNSA. This CDR3 comprises 14 residues. Full variable domain (outside the CDR3, taken from reference TRBV7-2 and TRBJ1-5): GAGVSQSPSNKVTEKGKDVELRCDPISGHTALYWYRQSLGQGLEFLIYFQGNSAPDKSGLPSDRFSAERTGGSVSTLTIQRTQQEDSAVYLCASSLYGGAGPQHFGDGTRLSIL.